The 9 T cell receptor beta chains given below trace back to one sample, sequenced in a study of Graves' ophthalmopathy and Graves' hyperthyroidism. Amplification targeted the TCR beta CDR3 regions, with RNA transcripts as the source material. Second-round multiplex PCR followed a first-round RT-PCR using HTBI primers. In TCRdb, the multiplex PCR reads were re-called with MiXCR into one record per CDR3 protein. Counted here are about 550,000 distinct CDR3 sequences, about 40% occurring once; the ten biggest clones make up about 4%. The sample consisted of peripheral blood or thyroid tissue (not recorded which). The receptors were gathered from an adult man with Graves' hyperthyroidism.

The CDR3 is CAIRPRREQDYGYTF. The CDR3 DNA reads TGTGCCATCAGACCCCGCCGAGAACAGGACTATGGCTACACCTTC. This chain links TRBV10-3 with TRBJ1-2, with D possibly TRBD1 on 5 matching bases. CDR1 ENHRY and CDR2 SYGVKD come from the germline V gene. Trimming cost V 6 bases and J 3 bases, with 17 bases left between them. This CDR3 has 15 amino acids.

At least ten counts were recorded for this clonotype. This chain's CDR3 is CASSPGRMGTEAFF. CDR3 coding DNA: TGTGCCAGCAGTCCCGGGAGGATGGGGACTGAAGCTTTCTTT. The chain combines TRBV12-3 or TRBV12-4 with TRBJ1-1, with D hard to call. V was clipped by 5 bases and J by 5 bases, with 15 bases between them. This CDR3 comprises 14 residues.

At least ten counts were recorded for this clonotype. The rearrangement uses TRBV6-6 and TRBJ2-7; the D is unclear. Germline V gene sequence: CDR1 MNHNY, CDR2 SVGAGI (reference sequence). This CDR3 is built from 14 residues. V lost 2 bases and J lost 4, with 12 bases in between. CDR3 sequence: CASSYGQRLYEQYF. The DNA of the CDR3 is TGTGCCAGCAGTTACGGGCAAAGGCTATACGAGCAGTACTTC.

This chain uses TRBV15 with TRBJ1-6; the D gene is possibly TRBD1 (6 bases). Germline V gene lookup returns CDR1 LNHNV and CDR2 YYDKDF (reference sequence). Trimming shortened V by 1 base and J by 10 bases, and 11 bases separated the two germline ends. The CDR3 spans 14 residues. The CDR3: CATSRGAGDSPLHF. CDR3 DNA: TGTGCCACCAGCAGAGGGGCAGGGGACTCACCCCTCCACTTT.

This clonotype was counted at least ten times. The chain uses TRBV6-5 and TRBJ1-1; 9 bases line up with TRBD1. Looked up from germline, CDR1 is MNHEY and CDR2 is SVGAGI. With 4 bases clipped from V and 4 bases from J, the junction kept 4 bases outside the gene matches. This CDR3 spans 14 amino acids. CDR3 sequence: CASSFRDRATEAFF. For the CDR3, the DNA is TGTGCCAGCAGTTTCCGGGACAGGGCCACTGAAGCTTTCTTT.

This clonotype has a handful of counts. The chain combines TRBV9 with TRBJ1-1, with D possibly being TRBD1 (5 bases). V shed 3 bases and J shed 6 bases, with 15 bases lying between them. Germline V gene sequence: CDR1 SGDLS, CDR2 YYNGEE. The CDR3 runs 14 residues. The CDR3 nucleotides read TGTGCCAGCAGCGGCGCGGGGGGGGTTCCTGAAGCTTTCTTT. Translated, it gives CASSGAGGVPEAFF. Variable domain in full (rest from reference TRBV9 and TRBJ1-1): DSGVTQTPKHLITATGQRVTLRCSPRSGDLSVYWYQQSLDQGLQFLIQYYNGEERAKGNILERFSAQQFPDLHSELNLSSLELGDSALYFCASSGAGGVPEAFFGQGTRLTVV.

Only a few counts were recorded for this clonotype. The chain carries TRBV5-1 and TRBJ2-1; TRBD1 aligns across 9 bases. The germline gives CDR1 SGHRS, CDR2 YFSETQ. Unmatched junction bases numbered 9, after V lost 5 bases and J lost 9 bases. This CDR3 comprises 14 residues. CDR3 sequence reads: CASSLFTGGTEQFF. CDR3 in DNA: TGCGCCAGCAGTTTATTCACAGGGGGCACTGAGCAGTTCTTC.

This rearrangement joins TRBV24-1 to TRBJ2-5; D perhaps matches TRBD1 (5 bases). V shed 2 bases and J shed 4 bases, with 13 bases lying between them. Per germline, CDR1 KGHDR and CDR2 SFDVKD. The CDR3 spans 15 residues. The CDR3 protein is CATSDYSQGGETQYF. The CDR3 bases are TGTGCCACCAGTGATTATAGCCAGGGCGGAGAGACCCAGTACTTC.

For this clonotype: A much larger clone lies one base from this, so it may be a read error. The V gene is TRBV7-2, the J gene TRBJ1-2, with D perhaps matching TRBD1 (5 bases). Germline assignment: CDR1 SGHTA and CDR2 FQGNSA. The CDR3 is 14 residues long. The CDR3 nucleotides read TGTGCCAGCAGCATAGGGGCCGCTAACTTTGGCTACACCTTC. Translated, it gives CASSIGAANFGYTF.